The rows below give T cell receptor beta chains drawn from one sample of a study of blood T cell repertoires in COVID-19. Using immunoSEQ multiplex PCR, the repertoire was profiled, and TCRdb retains in-frame clones only, with some absent. Of under 150,000 clones detected, roughly 90% appear once; the ten largest clones hold 0.95% to 1.5%. Specimen: PBMCs or T cells enriched from blood (not recorded which). Every receptor here comes from a woman younger than 45 with acute COVID-19. The CDR3 runs from the conserved cysteine through the conserved F or W. The D gene is left open where the match is weak. Size values are once, few and many counts, or a class for expanded clones, and some rows have none.

V gene	clone size	J gene	D gene	CDR3 protein	CDR3 DNA
TRBV30	NA	TRBJ2-7	NA	CAWRDDSPYEQYF	TGTGCCTGGAGGGACGACAGTCCCTACGAGCAGTACTTC
TRBV6-5	NA	TRBJ2-1	TRBD1	CASSTTGSSYNEQFF	TGTGCCAGCAGTACGACAGGGAGCTCCTACAATGAGCAGTTCTTC
TRBV4-1	NA	TRBJ1-5	NA	CASSQESAGWDQPQHF	TGCGCCAGCAGCCAAGAATCCGCAGGATGGGATCAGCCCCAGCATTTT
TRBV30	NA	TRBJ1-5	TRBD1	CAWSGTGLYQPQHF	TGTGCCTGGAGTGGGACAGGACTTTATCAGCCCCAGCATTTT
TRBV6-5	NA	TRBJ2-6	TRBD1	CASRRTGAGANVLTF	TGTGCCAGCAGGCGGACAGGGGCTGGGGCCAACGTCCTGACTTTC
TRBV30	once	TRBJ2-1	TRBD1	CAWERQGVNEQFF	TGTGCCTGGGAAAGACAGGGGGTCAATGAGCAGTTCTTC
TRBV18	NA	TRBJ1-1	TRBD1	CASSPPTGGTEAFF	TGTGCCAGCTCACCACCGACAGGGGGCACTGAAGCTTTCTTT
TRBV30	NA	TRBJ2-7	NA	CAWSRGFEQYF	TGTGCCTGGAGTAGGGGGTTCGAGCAGTACTTC
TRBV28	NA	TRBJ2-7	NA	CASWQGTYEQYF	TGTGCCAGCTGGCAGGGGACCTACGAGCAGTACTTC
TRBV30	NA	TRBJ1-2	NA	CAWSGGNYGYTF	TGTGCCTGGAGCGGGGGTAACTATGGCTACACCTTC
TRBV15	once	TRBJ1-1	NA	CATSGFGGLIMNTEAFF	TGTGCCACCAGTGGGTTCGGGGGGCTGATAATGAACACTGAAGCTTTCTTT
TRBV4-1	NA	TRBJ2-6	NA	CASSHHPPYSGANVLTF	TGCGCCAGCAGCCATCACCCTCCCTACTCTGGGGCCAACGTCCTGACTTTC
TRBV30	few	TRBJ1-5	TRBD1	CAWDPGTAAYSNQPQHF	TGTGCCTGGGACCCCGGGACAGCAGCCTATAGCAATCAGCCCCAGCATTTT
TRBV30	NA	TRBJ1-6	NA	CAWSPQNSPLHF	TGTGCCTGGAGCCCACAGAATTCACCCCTCCACTTT
TRBV18	NA	TRBJ1-3	TRBD1	CASSRTGSNTIYF	TGTGCCAGCTCGAGGACAGGGTCAAACACCATATATTTT
TRBV7-2	NA	TRBJ2-1	NA	CASSLSPLDEQFF	TGTGCCAGCAGCTTATCTCCCCTCGATGAGCAGTTCTTC
TRBV7-8	NA	TRBJ2-7	NA	CASSPFRVSYEQYF	TGTGCCAGCAGCCCGTTCAGGGTATCCTACGAGCAGTACTTC
TRBV7-9	NA	TRBJ2-5	NA	CASEQDFQETQYF	TGTGCCAGTGAACAGGATTTCCAAGAGACCCAGTACTTC
TRBV7-2	NA	TRBJ1-2	TRBD1	CASNKDRFRGYTF	TGTGCCAGCAACAAGGACAGGTTCAGGGGCTACACCTTC
TRBV3-1/TRBV3-2	NA	TRBJ1-1	NA	CASSRSGGLNTEAFF	TGTGCCAGCAGCCGCTCGGGGGGGCTGAACACTGAAGCTTTCTTT
TRBV6-2/TRBV6-3	few	TRBJ2-7	TRBD1	CASSRTGEPYEQYF	TGTGCCAGCAGTAGGACAGGGGAACCCTACGAGCAGTACTTC
TRBV5-1	NA	TRBJ1-2	TRBD1	CASSLQGAGEDGYTF	TGCGCCAGCAGCTTACAGGGGGCGGGAGAGGATGGCTACACCTTC
TRBV19	NA	TRBJ1-2	NA	CASSTDSYGYTF	TGTGCCAGTAGTACCGACAGCTATGGCTACACCTTC
TRBV9	NA	TRBJ1-6	NA	CASSVEDPGSLHF	TGTGCCAGCAGCGTAGAAGACCCCGGGTCCCTCCACTTT
TRBV27	NA	TRBJ2-7	NA	CASSLLTTAGSTYEQYF	TGTGCCAGCAGTTTACTCACTACGGCGGGATCAACCTACGAGCAGTACTTC
TRBV3-1/TRBV3-2	few	TRBJ2-1	TRBD2	CASSLGLAGNVFF	TGTGCCAGCAGCCTCGGACTAGCGGGAAACGTGTTCTTC
TRBV5-1	NA	TRBJ2-7	NA	CASSLAESSYEQYF	TGCGCCAGCAGCTTGGCGGAGAGCTCCTACGAGCAGTACTTC
TRBV6-5	NA	TRBJ2-1	NA	CASSYSVRGKAYEQFF	TGTGCCAGCAGTTACTCGGTCCGCGGTAAGGCGTATGAGCAGTTCTTC
TRBV12-3/TRBV12-4	NA	TRBJ2-7	NA	CASSVSGPYEQYF	TGTGCCAGCAGCGTATCAGGGCCGTACGAGCAGTACTTC
TRBV10-3	NA	TRBJ1-4	TRBD1	CAISDDRVNEKLFF	TGTGCCATCAGTGACGACAGGGTTAATGAAAAACTGTTTTTT
TRBV7-8	few	TRBJ2-7	NA	CASSVEGGYRGYEQYF	TGTGCCAGCAGCGTGGAAGGGGGATATAGGGGCTACGAGCAGTACTTC
TRBV28	NA	TRBJ2-1	NA	CAGARQNYNEQFF	TGTGCCGGGGCCAGGCAAAACTACAATGAGCAGTTCTTC
TRBV11-3	NA	TRBJ1-1	NA	CASSFPGSTEAFF	TGTGCCAGCAGCTTCCCAGGAAGCACTGAAGCTTTCTTT
TRBV11-2	NA	TRBJ2-6	NA	CASSFLAGSFSGANVLTF	TGTGCCAGCAGCTTTCTCGCAGGCTCCTTCTCTGGGGCCAACGTCCTGACTTTC
TRBV27	NA	TRBJ2-5	NA	CASSPLSGRRETQYF	TGTGCCAGCAGTCCCCTCTCCGGGAGAAGAGAGACCCAGTACTTC
TRBV5-5	few	TRBJ2-2	TRBD1	CASSFTPQQGGQNTGELFF	TGTGCCAGCAGCTTCACCCCTCAACAAGGGGGCCAGAACACCGGGGAGCTGTTTTTT
TRBV29-1	NA	TRBJ1-1	NA	CSVTVRGYEAFF	TGCAGCGTTACGGTTAGGGGGTATGAAGCTTTCTTT
TRBV19	NA	TRBJ1-5	NA	CASSAGTPSNQPQHF	TGTGCCAGTAGTGCCGGGACACCCAGCAATCAGCCCCAGCATTTT
TRBV25-1	NA	TRBJ1-2	NA	CASSESPTVHAGYGYTF	TGTGCCAGCAGTGAATCCCCGACCGTTCATGCGGGCTATGGCTACACCTTC
TRBV6-5	NA	TRBJ2-3	TRBD2	CASSSRDYITDTQYF	TGTGCCAGCAGTTCTCGGGACTACATCACAGATACGCAGTATTTT
TRBV28	NA	TRBJ1-2	NA	CASSLPIVRGGSGYTF	TGTGCCAGCAGTTTACCCATCGTGAGGGGGGGAAGTGGCTACACCTTC
TRBV7-3	NA	TRBJ2-3	NA	CASSLGIGGTDTQYF	TGTGCCAGCAGCTTAGGGATAGGGGGCACAGATACGCAGTATTTT
TRBV5-6	NA	TRBJ1-3	TRBD1	CASRQTGKNSGNTIYF	TGTGCCAGCAGGCAGACAGGGAAAAATTCTGGAAACACCATATATTTT
TRBV19	NA	TRBJ2-7	TRBD1	CASSIGTGSYEQYF	TGTGCCAGTAGTATTGGGACAGGGTCCTACGAGCAGTACTTC
TRBV18	NA	TRBJ2-5	NA	CASSPPKIRYQETQYF	TGTGCCAGCTCACCACCGAAGATTCGGTACCAAGAGACCCAGTACTTC
TRBV2	NA	TRBJ2-3	NA	CASSVVLDTQYF	TGTGCCAGCAGTGTCGTCCTAGATACGCAGTATTTT
TRBV4-1	NA	TRBJ1-1	NA	CASSQDGHRFPEAFF	TGCGCCAGCAGCCAAGATGGTCACCGGTTCCCTGAAGCTTTCTTT
TRBV3-1/TRBV3-2	NA	TRBJ2-1	TRBD2	CASSLGLAVFNEQFF	TGTGCCAGCAGCCTTGGACTAGCGGTCTTCAATGAGCAGTTCTTC
TRBV28	NA	TRBJ2-7	TRBD2	CASSISRGGWTSGSTPYEQYF	TGTGCCAGCAGTATCTCTCGTGGCGGGTGGACTAGCGGGAGTACACCCTACGAGCAGTACTTC
TRBV28	NA	TRBJ2-1	NA	CASSRLRQFF	TGTGCCAGCAGTAGACTTCGGCAGTTCTTC
TRBV28	NA	TRBJ2-5	TRBD2	CASSLPPRGREETQYF	TGTGCCAGCAGTTTACCTCCCCGCGGGAGGGAAGAGACCCAGTACTTC
TRBV29-1	NA	TRBJ2-5	NA	CSVEGFRAGQETQYF	TGCAGCGTTGAAGGTTTTAGGGCAGGGCAAGAGACCCAGTACTTC
TRBV28	NA	TRBJ1-6	NA	CASTTTGTNSPLHF	TGTGCCAGCACCACGACAGGAACGAATTCACCCCTCCACTTT
TRBV30	NA	TRBJ2-3	TRBD2	CAWTIGLAGPSDTQYF	TGTGCCTGGACAATCGGACTAGCGGGACCGTCAGATACGCAGTATTTT
TRBV12-3/TRBV12-4	few	TRBJ1-1	NA	CASSLAQGTEAFF	TGTGCCAGCAGTTTAGCCCAGGGTACTGAAGCTTTCTTT
TRBV27	NA	TRBJ1-6	TRBD1	CASRLGQGRYNSPLHF	TGTGCCAGCAGATTGGGACAGGGGCGGTATAATTCACCCCTCCACTTT